Included here is one T cell receptor (beta chain) sequence, with context. This sample was included in a study of cytomegalovirus exposure and HLA in healthy donors. The V end lost 4 bases, the J end lost 3 bases, and 12 bases lay between the germline ends. The CDR3 runs 14 residues. Per the germline V gene, CDR1 is SGDLS and CDR2 is YYNGEE. TCRdb's copy holds only in-frame clones and misses some; the assay was immunoSEQ multiplex PCR. The profile covers 250,000 or so clones, with roughly 87% appearing a single time and about 12% taken by the ten largest. The origin of this receptor is a man younger than 35 in good health and CMV-seropositive. What was sequenced was PBMCs. The chain combines TRBV9 with TRBJ2-3, with D unclear. As DNA, the CDR3 is TGTGCCAGCAGCAAGGGTGGTCGTACAGATACGCAGTATTTT. This gives the protein CASSKGGRTDTQYF. Filled out from reference TRBV9 and TRBJ2-3, the complete variable domain reads DSGVTQTPKHLITATGQRVTLRCSPRSGDLSVYWYQQSLDQGLQFLIQYYNGEERAKGNILERFSAQQFPDLHSELNLSSLELGDSALYFCASSKGGRTDTQYFGPGTRLTVL.